These T cell receptor beta chains were read from a single sample in a study of beta chain features in type 1 diabetes. Sequencing was performed with immunoSEQ multiplex PCR; in TCRdb, only in-frame clones are kept and a portion is missing. Of about 150,000 clones listed, 7.8% are singletons. Material for sequencing was central memory CD4+ T cells from blood. The receptor set was obtained from a woman in her thirties or forties with type 1 diabetes. Both conserved end residues are part of each CDR3. A D gene is named only where the DNA matches it firmly. A row's size may be missing; if present it is once, few, many or a size class.

clone_size	d_call	v_call	j_call	cdr3_aa	cdr3_nt
NA	TRBD2	TRBV10-3	TRBJ2-1	CASSSGGAYNEQFF	TGTGCCTCCTCGTCCGGGGGGGCCTACAATGAGCAGTTCTTC
few	TRBD1	TRBV7-2	TRBJ1-5	CASSDARDRDSQPQHF	TGTGCCAGCAGCGATGCCCGGGACAGGGATTCTCAGCCCCAGCATTTT
few	TRBD2	TRBV15	TRBJ2-5	CATSRGGLAGLYQETQYF	TGTGCCACCAGCAGAGGGGGACTAGCGGGACTGTACCAAGAGACCCAGTACTTC
few	TRBD1	TRBV10-3	TRBJ2-7	CAIRGQGEVNEQYF	TGTGCCATCAGGGGACAGGGGGAGGTGAACGAGCAGTACTTC
NA	TRBD2	TRBV11-1	TRBJ2-1	CASSLERGLLNEQFF	TGTGCCAGCAGCTTAGAGCGGGGTCTGCTGAATGAGCAGTTCTTC
NA	NA	TRBV18	TRBJ1-2	CASSPSPQGGGYTF	TGTGCCAGCTCACCATCGCCCCAGGGAGGTGGCTACACCTTC
few	TRBD2	TRBV7-2	TRBJ2-5	CASSLGPAGGPRGETQYF	TGTGCCAGCAGCTTAGGTCCAGCGGGAGGGCCGAGGGGGGAGACCCAGTACTTC
few	TRBD2	TRBV28	TRBJ2-1	CASSSKEAGARNEQFF	TGTGCCAGCAGTTCTAAGGAAGCGGGAGCGAGGAATGAGCAGTTCTTC
few	NA	TRBV20-1	TRBJ1-2	CSASPGIGYTF	TGCAGTGCTAGTCCCGGGATTGGCTACACCTTC
few	TRBD2	TRBV5-1	TRBJ2-5	CASRPPGLPQETQYF	TGCGCCAGCCGCCCTCCGGGACTACCTCAAGAGACCCAGTACTTC
NA	TRBD1	TRBV5-1	TRBJ2-7	CASSLTGGYEQYF	TGCGCCAGCAGCTTAACAGGGGGCTACGAGCAGTACTTC
NA	TRBD1	TRBV5-1	TRBJ2-1	CASRITGTGLNEQFF	TGCGCCAGCAGAATAACCGGGACAGGGTTAAATGAGCAGTTCTTC
NA	NA	TRBV2	TRBJ2-6	CASSAEQPVSGANVLTF	TGTGCCAGCAGTGCCGAACAGCCTGTCTCGGGGGCCAACGTCCTGACTTTC
few	NA	TRBV2	TRBJ1-1	CASSERKTVNTEAFF	TGTGCCAGCAGTGAAAGGAAGACAGTGAACACTGAAGCTTTCTTT
NA	NA	TRBV6-1	TRBJ1-5	CATVRGADGNQPQHF	TGTGCCACCGTGCGGGGGGCAGATGGCAATCAGCCCCAGCATTTT
many	NA	TRBV7-2	TRBJ2-3	CASSLGGGHPDTQYF	TGTGCCAGCAGCTTAGGGGGGGGCCATCCAGATACGCAGTATTTT
NA	NA	TRBV6-5	TRBJ2-7	CASSYSSGSTYEQYF	TGTGCCAGCAGTTACTCGAGCGGTTCCACCTACGAGCAGTACTTC
few	NA	TRBV30	TRBJ1-1	CAWSGGGRTEAFF	TGTGCCTGGAGCGGGGGGGGACGCACTGAAGCTTTCTTT
NA	NA	TRBV7-2	TRBJ1-5	CASSLGVEQPQHF	TGTGCCAGCAGCTTAGGGGTGGAGCAGCCCCAGCATTTT
NA	NA	TRBV6-5	TRBJ2-1	CATRGTSRYEQFF	TGTGCCACCCGGGGTACATCGAGATACGAGCAGTTCTTC
few	NA	TRBV18	TRBJ2-2	CASTVVITGELFF	TGTGCCAGCACGGTTGTGATCACCGGGGAGCTGTTTTTT
few	NA	TRBV5-1	TRBJ2-2	CASSLSQSTTGELFF	TGCGCCAGCAGCTTGTCACAGTCAACCACCGGGGAGCTGTTTTTT
few	NA	TRBV18	TRBJ2-7	CASSPGGAGPYEQYF	TGTGCCAGCTCACCAGGGGGGGCTGGACCCTACGAGCAGTACTTC
few	TRBD1	TRBV28	TRBJ1-6	CASGTGASYNSPLHF	TGTGCCAGCGGGACAGGGGCCTCCTATAATTCACCCCTCCACTTT
NA	TRBD1	TRBV7-9	TRBJ2-3	CASSFQGAGDTQYF	TGTGCCAGCAGCTTCCAGGGGGCCGGGGATACGCAGTATTTT
once	NA	TRBV5-6	TRBJ2-1	CASVGYNEQFF	TGTGCCAGCGTCGGTTACAATGAGCAGTTCTTC
NA	TRBD1	TRBV27	TRBJ2-7	CASSRQGLGSYEQYF	TGTGCCAGCAGCCGACAGGGGCTTGGTTCCTACGAGCAGTACTTC
many	NA	TRBV5-4	TRBJ1-6	CASSLRDINNSPLHF	TGTGCCAGCAGCCTCCGGGACATAAATAATTCACCCCTCCACTTT
NA	TRBD2	TRBV28	TRBJ2-1	CASAGASGSTYNEQFF	TGTGCCAGTGCAGGCGCTAGCGGGAGTACCTACAATGAGCAGTTCTTC
NA	NA	TRBV7-9	TRBJ2-7	CAGEGDSSYEQYF	TGTGCCGGGGAGGGGGATTCCTCCTACGAGCAGTACTTC
few	NA	TRBV7-3	TRBJ1-1	CASSLSGQGYRTEAFF	TGTGCCAGCAGCTTAAGTGGGCAGGGATACCGCACTGAAGCTTTCTTT
NA	NA	TRBV18	TRBJ1-2	CASSRIDGYTF	TGTGCCAGCTCACGAATAGATGGCTACACCTTC
NA	NA	TRBV29-1	TRBJ1-1	CSVQGDGTEAFF	TGCAGCGTACAGGGTGATGGCACTGAAGCTTTCTTT
NA	TRBD1	TRBV5-1	TRBJ1-1	CASSLQGQGNTEAFF	TGCGCCAGCAGCTTACAGGGACAGGGAAACACTGAAGCTTTCTTT
few	NA	TRBV29-1	TRBJ1-2	CSVAPRLHTTYGYTF	TGCAGCGTTGCCCCGCGATTGCATACCACCTATGGCTACACCTTC
NA	NA	TRBV9	TRBJ2-1	CASSVEGLGVGNEQFF	TGTGCCAGCAGCGTAGAAGGTCTAGGGGTGGGCAATGAGCAGTTCTTC
NA	NA	TRBV2	TRBJ2-7	CASSEARWSTSYEQYF	TGTGCCAGCAGTGAAGCGCGATGGAGTACCTCCTACGAGCAGTACTTC
NA	TRBD1	TRBV15	TRBJ1-4	CATSREGTGGKLFF	TGTGCCACCAGCAGGGAGGGGACAGGGGGAAAACTGTTTTTT
NA	TRBD1	TRBV29-1	TRBJ1-1	CSVGGGTGGDEAFF	TGCAGCGTTGGGGGTGGGACAGGGGGTGATGAAGCTTTCTTT
NA	TRBD2	TRBV7-2	TRBJ2-4	CASSLEAGSKNIQYF	TGTGCCAGCAGCTTAGAAGCGGGGTCCAAAAACATTCAGTACTTC
few	TRBD1	TRBV27	TRBJ2-7	CASSQIGTGDGEQYF	TGTGCCAGCAGCCAGATCGGGACAGGGGACGGCGAGCAGTACTTC
few	NA	TRBV28	TRBJ1-1	CASSSGGSLNTEAFF	TGTGCCAGCAGTTCGGGGGGCAGCTTGAACACTGAAGCTTTCTTT